The 9 T cell receptor beta chains listed next were all sequenced from one sample in a study of blood T cell repertoires in COVID-19. Clones were read by immunoSEQ multiplex PCR, and TCRdb kept only the in-frame ones, dropping some. The table has about 260,000 clones, 75% to 90% seen once; the top ten hold 2.2%. The sample was peripheral blood. The receptor set was obtained from a woman aged 45-65 years who had recovered from COVID-19.

The V gene is TRBV4-3, the J gene TRBJ1-1; a possible D gene is TRBD1 (5 bases). Trimming pared 4 bases from V and 3 bases from J, leaving 12 bases between. This CDR3 has 14 residues. Germline CDR1 is LGHNA and CDR2 is YSLEER. In DNA form, the CDR3 reads TGCGCCAGCAGCCTGACAGTAAGGGACACTGAAGCTTTCTTT. This encodes CASSLTVRDTEAFF.

The chain recombines TRBV20-1 with TRBJ1-2; D gene ambiguous. The V end was cut by 3 bases, the J end by 1 base, with 12 bases between. The CDR3 length is 14 residues. Germline V lookup: CDR1 DFQATT, CDR2 SNEGSKA (reference sequence). The chain's CDR3 is CSASGGGLNYGYTF. In DNA form, the CDR3 reads TGCAGTGCTAGTGGCGGCGGTCTTAACTATGGCTACACCTTC.

The chain recombines TRBV10-1 with TRBJ2-4, with D possibly TRBD1 on 6 matching bases. The germline V and J ends were trimmed by 6 bases and 11 bases, with 20 bases remaining between them. The CDR3 sequence is 14 residues long. Germline CDR1 and CDR2: WNHNN and SYGVQD (reference sequence). The CDR3 bases are TGCGCCAGCAGCCCTAGTTCCAGGGGAATACTTCAGTACTTC. This sequence encodes CASSPSSRGILQYF.

The chain combines TRBV7-2 with TRBJ1-1; D is perhaps TRBD1 (6 bases). Trimming removed 1 base at V and 0 bases at J, with 12 bases between. This CDR3 spans 16 amino acids. CDR1 and CDR2 (germline): SGHTA, FQGNSA. CDR3 sequence (DNA): TGTGCCAGCAGCTTAGATTGGGAGGGGGTGAACACTGAAGCTTTCTTT. This gives the protein CASSLDWEGVNTEAFF.

A few counts support this clone. The chain employs TRBV5-1 and TRBJ2-7; no clear D gene. This CDR3 region has 12 residues. Trimming removed 3 bases at V and 3 bases at J, with 7 bases between. Germline values: CDR1 SGHRS, CDR2 YFSETQ. The CDR3, as DNA: TGCGCCAGCAGCTCAAGCAACTACGAGCAGTACTTC. Its translation is CASSSSNYEQYF. Combining the CDR3 with reference TRBV5-1 and TRBJ2-7 gives the whole variable domain KAGVTQTPRYLIKTRGQQVTLSCSPISGHRSVSWYQQTPGQGLQFLFEYFSETQRNKGNFPGRFSGRQFSNSRSEMNVSTLELGDSALYLCASSSSNYEQYFGPGTRLTVT.

V and J are TRBV28 and TRBJ1-6, with TRBD1 matching over 8 bases. This CDR3 comprises 14 residues. J gave up 14 bases and V 6 bases, and 12 bases lay outside the gene matches. Germline CDR1 and CDR2: MDHEN and SYDVKM. The CDR3 DNA reads as TGTGCCAGCAGCCTACAGGGGGGCAAAAGGACCCTCCACTTT. This encodes CASSLQGGKRTLHF.

The V call is TRBV7-9, the J call TRBJ2-7, with 7 positions matching TRBD2. The V segment lost 1 base and the J segment 0 bases; nucleotides outside the gene matches: 12. This CDR3 is built from 18 residues. The germline gives CDR1 SEHNR, CDR2 FQNEAQ (reference sequence). CDR3 nucleotide sequence: TGTGCCAGCAGCTTAGTTACGGGAGTGGAGCGGGACTCCTACGAGCAGTACTTC. It encodes CASSLVTGVERDSYEQYF. The full variable domain, with the rest looked up from reference TRBV7-9 and TRBJ2-7, is DTGVSQNPRHKITKRGQNVTFRCDPISEHNRLYWYRQTLGQGPEFLTYFQNEAQLEKSRLLSDRFSAERPKGSFSTLEIQRTEQGDSAMYLCASSLVTGVERDSYEQYFGPGTRLTVT.

The genes are TRBV7-2 and TRBJ2-2; D gene unclear. Looked up from germline, CDR1 is SGHTA and CDR2 is FQGNSA. Trimming stripped 5 bases from V and 2 bases from J, with 21 bases between. This CDR3 comprises 18 residues. CDR3 DNA: TGTGCCAGCAGCCGCCGAGGCACGCGCGAGATAAACACCGGGGAGCTGTTTTTT. Translated: CASSRRGTREINTGELFF. Full variable domain (rest looked up from reference TRBV7-2 and TRBJ2-2): GAGVSQSPSNKVTEKGKDVELRCDPISGHTALYWYRQSLGQGLEFLIYFQGNSAPDKSGLPSDRFSAERTGGSVSTLTIQRTQQEDSAVYLCASSRRGTREINTGELFFGEGSRLTVL.

This chain links TRBV9 with TRBJ2-7, with 9 bases identical to TRBD1. The CDR3 runs to 14 residues. V shed 4 bases and J 3 bases; nucleotides not matched to a gene: 5. Germline V lookup: CDR1 SGDLS, CDR2 YYNGEE. This CDR3 is CASSPGQGRYEQYF. The CDR3 DNA is TGTGCCAGCAGCCCGGGACAGGGCCGCTACGAGCAGTACTTC.